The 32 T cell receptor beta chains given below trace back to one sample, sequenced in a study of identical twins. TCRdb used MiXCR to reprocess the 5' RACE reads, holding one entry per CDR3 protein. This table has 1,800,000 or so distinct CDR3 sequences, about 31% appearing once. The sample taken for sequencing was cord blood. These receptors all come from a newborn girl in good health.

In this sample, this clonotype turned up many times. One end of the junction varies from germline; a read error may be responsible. The DNA for the CDR3 is TGTGCCAGCAGCTTAGACCCCAGGTCCACAGATACGCAGTATTTT. It translates to CASSLDPRSTDTQYF. This chain connects TRBV5-1 to TRBJ2-3; no clear D gene. Germline lookup yields CDR1 SGHRS and CDR2 YFSETQ. This CDR3 is built from 15 residues.

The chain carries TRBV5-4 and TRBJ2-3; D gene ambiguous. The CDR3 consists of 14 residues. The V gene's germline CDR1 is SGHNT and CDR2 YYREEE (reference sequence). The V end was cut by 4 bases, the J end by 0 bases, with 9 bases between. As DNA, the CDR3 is TGTGCCAGCAGCCCGAAGACTAGCACAGATACGCAGTATTTT. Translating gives CASSPKTSTDTQYF. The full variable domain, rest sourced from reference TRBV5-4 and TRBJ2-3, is ETGVTQSPTHLIKTRGQQVTLRCSSQSGHNTVSWYQQALGQGPQFIFQYYREEENGRGNFPPRFSGLQFPNYSSELNVNALELDDSALYLCASSPKTSTDTQYFGPGTRLTVL.

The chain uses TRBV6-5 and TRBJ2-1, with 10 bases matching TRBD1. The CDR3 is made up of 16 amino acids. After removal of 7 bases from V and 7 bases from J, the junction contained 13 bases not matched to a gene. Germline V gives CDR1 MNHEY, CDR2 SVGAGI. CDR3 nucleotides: TGTGCCAGCACCCCTTCCCGGGACAGGGGCAGTAATGAGCAGTTCTTC. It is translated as CASTPSRDRGSNEQFF.

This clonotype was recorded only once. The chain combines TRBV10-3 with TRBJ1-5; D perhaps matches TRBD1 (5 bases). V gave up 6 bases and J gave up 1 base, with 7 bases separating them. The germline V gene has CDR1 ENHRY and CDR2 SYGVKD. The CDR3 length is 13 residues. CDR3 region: CAIRNRSNQPQHF. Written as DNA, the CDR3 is TGTGCCATCAGGAACAGGAGCAATCAGCCCCAGCATTTT.

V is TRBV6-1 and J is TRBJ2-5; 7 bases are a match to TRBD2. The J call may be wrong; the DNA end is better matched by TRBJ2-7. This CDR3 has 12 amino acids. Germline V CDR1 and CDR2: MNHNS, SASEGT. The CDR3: CASSEGRGEQYF. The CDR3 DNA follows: TGTGCCAGCAGTGAGGGGAGGGGCGAGCAGTACTTC.

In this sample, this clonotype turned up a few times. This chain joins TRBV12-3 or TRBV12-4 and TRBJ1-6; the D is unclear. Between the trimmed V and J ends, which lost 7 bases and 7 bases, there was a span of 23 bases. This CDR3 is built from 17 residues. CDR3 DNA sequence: TGTGCCAGCACCACCTTGGGCCGCCTGCTGATAAATTCACCCCTCCACTTT. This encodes CASTTLGRLLINSPLHF.

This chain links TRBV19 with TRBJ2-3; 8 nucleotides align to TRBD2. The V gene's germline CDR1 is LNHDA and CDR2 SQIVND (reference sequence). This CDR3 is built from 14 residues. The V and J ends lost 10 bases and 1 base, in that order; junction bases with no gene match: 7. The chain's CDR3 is CATWSGRGTDTQYF. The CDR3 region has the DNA TGTGCCACGTGGAGCGGGAGAGGCACAGATACGCAGTATTTT.

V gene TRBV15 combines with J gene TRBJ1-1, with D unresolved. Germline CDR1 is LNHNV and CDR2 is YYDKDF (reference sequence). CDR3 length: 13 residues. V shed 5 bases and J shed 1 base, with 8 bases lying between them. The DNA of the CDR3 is TGTGCCACCAGCCCAAGACAGAACACTGAAGCTTTCTTT. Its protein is CATSPRQNTEAFF.

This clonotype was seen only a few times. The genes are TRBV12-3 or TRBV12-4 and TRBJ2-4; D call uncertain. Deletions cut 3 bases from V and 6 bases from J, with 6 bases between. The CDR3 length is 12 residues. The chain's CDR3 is CASSFVGNIQYF. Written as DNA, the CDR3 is TGTGCCAGCAGTTTTGTAGGAAACATTCAGTACTTC.

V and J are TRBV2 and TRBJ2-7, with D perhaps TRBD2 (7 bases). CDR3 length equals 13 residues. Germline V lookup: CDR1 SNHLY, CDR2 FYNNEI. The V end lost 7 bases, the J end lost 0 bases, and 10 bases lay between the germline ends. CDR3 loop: CASIGGGSYEQYF. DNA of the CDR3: TGTGCCAGCATAGGGGGGGGCTCCTACGAGCAGTACTTC. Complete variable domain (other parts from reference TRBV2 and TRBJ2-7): EPEVTQTPSHQVTQMGQEVILRCVPISNHLYFYWYRQILGQKVEFLVSFYNNEISEKSEIFDDQFSVERPDGSNFTLKIRSTKLEDSAMYFCASIGGGSYEQYFGPGTRLTVT.

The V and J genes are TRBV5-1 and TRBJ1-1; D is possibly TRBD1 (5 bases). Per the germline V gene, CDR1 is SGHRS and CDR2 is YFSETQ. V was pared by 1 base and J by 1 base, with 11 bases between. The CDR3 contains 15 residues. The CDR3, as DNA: TGCGCCAGCAGCTTGTCAGGGACTGAGAACACTGAAGCTTTCTTT. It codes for CASSLSGTENTEAFF. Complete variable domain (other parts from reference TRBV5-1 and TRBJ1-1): KAGVTQTPRYLIKTRGQQVTLSCSPISGHRSVSWYQQTPGQGLQFLFEYFSETQRNKGNFPGRFSGRQFSNSRSEMNVSTLELGDSALYLCASSLSGTENTEAFFGQGTRLTVV.

The CDR3: CASRRPAYGYTF. The CDR3 DNA reads TGTGCCAGCAGACGGCCAGCCTATGGCTACACCTTC. The V gene is TRBV28, the J gene TRBJ1-2, with D unresolved. The CDR3 loop spans 12 amino acids. V lost 6 bases and J lost 4, with 9 bases in between. The germline CDR1 and CDR2 sequences are MDHEN and SYDVKM.

The CDR3 DNA follows: TGTGCCAGCAGCCAAGAGAAAGAGTCGGGACCGATTACGCAGTATTTT. This gives the protein CASSQEKESGPITQYF. The V call is TRBV3-1, the J call TRBJ2-3; the D call may be TRBD1 or TRBD2 (5 bases each). Deletions cut 0 bases from V and 8 bases from J, with 18 bases between. The CDR3 runs to 16 residues. CDR1 is LGHDT, CDR2 YNNKEL, per germline (reference sequence).

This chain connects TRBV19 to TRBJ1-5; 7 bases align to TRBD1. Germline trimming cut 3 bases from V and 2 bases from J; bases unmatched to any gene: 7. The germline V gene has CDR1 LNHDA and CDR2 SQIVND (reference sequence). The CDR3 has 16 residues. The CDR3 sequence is CASSILTGFGNQPQHF. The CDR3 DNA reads TGTGCCAGTAGTATCCTGACAGGGTTTGGCAATCAGCCCCAGCATTTT.

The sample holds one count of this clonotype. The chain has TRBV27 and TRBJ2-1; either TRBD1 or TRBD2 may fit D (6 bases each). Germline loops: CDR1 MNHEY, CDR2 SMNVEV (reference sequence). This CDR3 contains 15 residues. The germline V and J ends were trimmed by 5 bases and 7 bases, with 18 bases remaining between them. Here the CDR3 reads CASSPRGAGGNEQFF. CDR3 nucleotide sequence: TGTGCCAGCAGTCCCAGGGGAGCTGGGGGGAATGAGCAGTTCTTC.

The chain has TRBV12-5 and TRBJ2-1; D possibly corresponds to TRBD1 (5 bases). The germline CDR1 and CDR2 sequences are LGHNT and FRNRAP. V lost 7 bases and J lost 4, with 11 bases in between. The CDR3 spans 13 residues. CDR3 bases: TGTGCTAGTGTTGCAGGGTCGTACAATGAGCAGTTCTTC. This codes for CASVAGSYNEQFF.

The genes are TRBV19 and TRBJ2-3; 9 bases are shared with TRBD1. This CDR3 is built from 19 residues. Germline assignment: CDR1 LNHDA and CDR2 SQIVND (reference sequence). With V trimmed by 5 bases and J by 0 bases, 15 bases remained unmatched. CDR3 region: CASSPGTGFSLASTDTQYF. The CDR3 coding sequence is TGTGCCAGTAGTCCCGGGACAGGGTTCTCCTTGGCTAGCACAGATACGCAGTATTTT.

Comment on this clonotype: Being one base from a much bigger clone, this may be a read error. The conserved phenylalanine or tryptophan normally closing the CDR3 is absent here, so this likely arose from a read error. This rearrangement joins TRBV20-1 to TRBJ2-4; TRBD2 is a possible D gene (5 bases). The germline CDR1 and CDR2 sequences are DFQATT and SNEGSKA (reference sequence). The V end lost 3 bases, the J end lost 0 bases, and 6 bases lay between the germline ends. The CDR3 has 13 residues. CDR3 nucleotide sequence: TGCAGTGCTAGGGGAGTAGCCAAAAACATTCAGTACTTA. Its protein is CSARGVAKNIQYL.

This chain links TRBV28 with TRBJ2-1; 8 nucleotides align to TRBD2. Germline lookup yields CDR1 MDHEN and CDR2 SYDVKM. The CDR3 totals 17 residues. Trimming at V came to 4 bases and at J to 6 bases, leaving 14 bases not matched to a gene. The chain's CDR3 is CASSSLGLALTGNEQFF. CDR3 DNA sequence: TGTGCCAGCAGTTCACTCGGACTAGCACTCACGGGCAATGAGCAGTTCTTC.

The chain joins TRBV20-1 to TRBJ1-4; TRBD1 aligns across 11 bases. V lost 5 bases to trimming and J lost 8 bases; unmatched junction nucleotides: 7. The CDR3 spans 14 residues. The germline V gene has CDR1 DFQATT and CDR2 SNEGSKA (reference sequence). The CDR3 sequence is CSAGQGARAEKLFF. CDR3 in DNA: TGCAGTGCTGGACAGGGGGCCAGAGCCGAAAAACTGTTTTTT.

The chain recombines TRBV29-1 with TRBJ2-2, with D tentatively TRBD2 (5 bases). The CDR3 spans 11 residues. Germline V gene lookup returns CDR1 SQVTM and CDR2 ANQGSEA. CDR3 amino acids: CRSRDTGELFF. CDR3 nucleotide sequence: TGCAGGTCGCGGGACACCGGGGAGCTGTTTTTT.

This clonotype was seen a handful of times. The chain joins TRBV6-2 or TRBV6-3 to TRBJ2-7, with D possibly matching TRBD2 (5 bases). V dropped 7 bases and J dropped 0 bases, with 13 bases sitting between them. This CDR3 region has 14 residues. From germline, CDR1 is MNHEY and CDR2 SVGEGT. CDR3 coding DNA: TGTGCCAGCAACCACGGAGGCAGCTCCTACGAGCAGTACTTC. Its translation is CASNHGGSSYEQYF.

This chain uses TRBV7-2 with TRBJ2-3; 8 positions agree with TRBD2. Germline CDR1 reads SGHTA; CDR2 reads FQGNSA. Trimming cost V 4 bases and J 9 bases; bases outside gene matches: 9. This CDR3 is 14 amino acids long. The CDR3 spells CASSSGGSQITQYF. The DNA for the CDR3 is TGTGCCAGCAGCTCGGGAGGGTCGCAGATAACGCAGTATTTT.

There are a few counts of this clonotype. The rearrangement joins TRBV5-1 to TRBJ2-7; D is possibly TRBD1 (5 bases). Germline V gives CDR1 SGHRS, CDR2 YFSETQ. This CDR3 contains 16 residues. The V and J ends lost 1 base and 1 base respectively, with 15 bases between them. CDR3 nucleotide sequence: TGCGCCAGCAGCTTGAAGGGTAGGGGCCCATCCTACGAGCAGTACTTC. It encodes CASSLKGRGPSYEQYF.

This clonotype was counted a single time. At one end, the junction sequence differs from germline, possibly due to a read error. CDR3 in DNA: TGTGCCAGCAGCCCCAGTTCCACAGTCGTCTATGGCCACACCTTC. Translation gives CASSPSSTVVYGHTF. The chain is built from TRBV12-3 or TRBV12-4 and TRBJ1-2; unclear D gene. There are 15 residues in the CDR3.

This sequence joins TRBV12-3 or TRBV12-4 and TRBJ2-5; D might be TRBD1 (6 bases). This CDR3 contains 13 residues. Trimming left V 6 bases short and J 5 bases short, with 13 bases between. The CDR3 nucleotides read TGTGCCAGCAGGATACAGGGCGGGGAGACCCAGTACTTC. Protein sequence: CASRIQGGETQYF.

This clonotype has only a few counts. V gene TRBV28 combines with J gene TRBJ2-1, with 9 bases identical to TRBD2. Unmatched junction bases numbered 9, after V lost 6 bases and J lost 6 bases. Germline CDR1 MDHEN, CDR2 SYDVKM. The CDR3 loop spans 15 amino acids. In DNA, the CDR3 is TGTGCCAGCAGCTTAGGGCGGGAGGGGCGCAATGAGCAGTTCTTC. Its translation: CASSLGREGRNEQFF.

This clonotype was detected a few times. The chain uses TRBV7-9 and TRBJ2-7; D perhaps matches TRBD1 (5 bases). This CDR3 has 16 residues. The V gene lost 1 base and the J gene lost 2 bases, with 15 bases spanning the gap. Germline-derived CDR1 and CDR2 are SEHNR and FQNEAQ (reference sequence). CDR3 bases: TGTGCCAGCAGCTTAGTCGCGACAGTCACTCCCTACGAGCAGTACTTC. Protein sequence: CASSLVATVTPYEQYF.

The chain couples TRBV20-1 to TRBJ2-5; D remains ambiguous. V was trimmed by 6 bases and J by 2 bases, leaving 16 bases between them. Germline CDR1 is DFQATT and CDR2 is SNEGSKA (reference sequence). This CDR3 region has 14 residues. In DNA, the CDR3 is TGCAGTGCGCCCCGGATTAGCTTTCAAGAGACCCAGTACTTC. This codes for CSAPRISFQETQYF.

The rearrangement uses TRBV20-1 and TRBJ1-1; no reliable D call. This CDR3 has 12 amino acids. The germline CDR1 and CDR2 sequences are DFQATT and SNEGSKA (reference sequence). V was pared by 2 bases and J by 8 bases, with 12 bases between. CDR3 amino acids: CSARSGSGEAFF. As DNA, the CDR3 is TGCAGTGCTAGATCGGGGTCGGGGGAAGCTTTCTTT.

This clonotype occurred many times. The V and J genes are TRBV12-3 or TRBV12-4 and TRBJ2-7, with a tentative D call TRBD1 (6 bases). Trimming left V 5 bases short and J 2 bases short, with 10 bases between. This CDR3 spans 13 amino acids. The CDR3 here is CASSHRDTYEQYF. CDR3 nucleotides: TGTGCCAGCAGTCACCGGGACACCTACGAGCAGTACTTC.

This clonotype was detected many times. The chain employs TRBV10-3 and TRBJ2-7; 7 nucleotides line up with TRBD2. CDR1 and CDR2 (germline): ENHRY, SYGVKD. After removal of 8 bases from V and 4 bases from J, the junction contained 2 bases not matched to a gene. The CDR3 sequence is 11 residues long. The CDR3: CAIGTIYEQYF. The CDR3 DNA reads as TGTGCCATCGGGACTATATACGAGCAGTACTTC.